This T cell receptor beta chain was recovered during a study of regulatory T cells in long-lasting Graves disease. Looked up from germline, CDR1 is LGHNT and CDR2 is FRNRAP. The CDR3 covers 16 residues. The V gene end was trimmed by 1 base and the J gene end by 3 bases; junction bases not matched to a gene: 8. Findings of the study overall: Among samples with persistent disease, TRBV28, TRBJ1-2 and TRBJ2-5 were favored.

Regarding time point: newly diagnosed GD, antithyroid drugs for less than 3 months. PBMC-extracted RNA yielded the TCR library. The authors built TCR beta libraries using iRepertoire HTBI primers and Arm-PCR of CDR3 regions. From the multiplex PCR reads, TCRdb called clonotypes with MiXCR, one entry per CDR3 protein. The repertoire holds about 430,000 distinct CDR3 sequences, with roughly 15% as singletons. As to this clonotype: The antigen remains undetermined.

The sample also formed part of further work on T cells in Graves' hyperthyroidism and ophthalmopathy. That work adds: With the HTBI primer set, the TCR CDR3 went through a first round of RT-PCR.

The TCR sequence derives from a woman aged 40 to 49 with Graves disease. The genes are TRBV12-5 and TRBJ2-5; 7 positions agree with TRBD2. The specimen was peripheral blood mononuclear cells (PBMCs), collected at new diagnosis, from a patient treated with antithyroid drugs. The CDR3 sequence is CASGLGLAESEETQYF. The CDR3 bases are TGTGCTAGTGGTTTGGGGCTAGCGGAGTCCGAAGAGACCCAGTACTTC.